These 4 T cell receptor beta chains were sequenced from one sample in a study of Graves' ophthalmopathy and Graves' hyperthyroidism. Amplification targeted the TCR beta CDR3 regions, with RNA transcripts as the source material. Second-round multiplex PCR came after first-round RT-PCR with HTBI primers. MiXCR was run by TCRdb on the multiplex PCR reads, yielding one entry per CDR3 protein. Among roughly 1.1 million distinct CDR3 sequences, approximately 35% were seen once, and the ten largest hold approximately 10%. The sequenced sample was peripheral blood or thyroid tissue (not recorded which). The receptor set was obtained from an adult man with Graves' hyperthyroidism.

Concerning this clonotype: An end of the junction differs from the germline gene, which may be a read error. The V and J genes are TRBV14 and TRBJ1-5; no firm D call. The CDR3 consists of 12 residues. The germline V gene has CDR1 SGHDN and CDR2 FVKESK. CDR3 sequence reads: CANSAERGSQHF. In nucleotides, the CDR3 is TGTGCCAACAGCGCTGAGAGAGGTTCCCAGCATTTT.

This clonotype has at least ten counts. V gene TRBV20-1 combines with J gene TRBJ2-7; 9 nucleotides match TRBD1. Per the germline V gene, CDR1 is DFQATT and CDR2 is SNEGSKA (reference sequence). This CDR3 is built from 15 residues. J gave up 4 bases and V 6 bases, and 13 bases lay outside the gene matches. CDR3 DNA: TGCAGTGCCACAGGGGGCAGGCGTACGGATTACGAGCAGTACTTC. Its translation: CSATGGRRTDYEQYF.

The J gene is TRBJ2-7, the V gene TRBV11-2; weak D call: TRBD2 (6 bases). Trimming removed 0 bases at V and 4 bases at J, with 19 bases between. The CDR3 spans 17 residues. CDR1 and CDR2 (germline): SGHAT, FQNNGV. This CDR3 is CASSLDFSTSLVYEQYF. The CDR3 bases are TGTGCCAGCAGCTTAGATTTCAGCACTAGCTTGGTATACGAGCAGTACTTC.

Here the CDR3 DNA reads TGTGCCTTCGCCCGGGACCGGGGCACAGATACGCAGTATTTT. Translating it yields CAFARDRGTDTQYF. J is TRBJ2-3 and V is TRBV10-3; D might be TRBD1 or TRBD2, each matching 5 bases. The germline CDR1 and CDR2 sequences are ENHRY and SYGVKD. This CDR3 spans 14 amino acids. V was trimmed by 11 bases and J by 1 base, leaving 16 bases between them.